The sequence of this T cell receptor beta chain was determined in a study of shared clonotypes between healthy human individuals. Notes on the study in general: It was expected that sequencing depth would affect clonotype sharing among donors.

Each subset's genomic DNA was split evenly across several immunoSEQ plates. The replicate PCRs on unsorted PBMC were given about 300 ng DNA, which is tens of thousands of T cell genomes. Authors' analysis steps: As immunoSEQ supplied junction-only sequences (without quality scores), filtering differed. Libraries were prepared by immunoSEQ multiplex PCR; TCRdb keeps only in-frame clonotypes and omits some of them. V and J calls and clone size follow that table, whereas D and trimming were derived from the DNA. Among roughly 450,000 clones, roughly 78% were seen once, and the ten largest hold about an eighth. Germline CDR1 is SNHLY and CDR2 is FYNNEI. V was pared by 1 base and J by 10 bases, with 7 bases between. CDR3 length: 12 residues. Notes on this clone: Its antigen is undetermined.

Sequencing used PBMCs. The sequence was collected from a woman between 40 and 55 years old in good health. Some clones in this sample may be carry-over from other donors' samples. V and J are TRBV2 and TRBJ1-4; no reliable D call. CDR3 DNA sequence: TGTGCCAGCAGTGAAGATGGAATAAAACTGTTTTTT. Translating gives CASSEDGIKLFF.